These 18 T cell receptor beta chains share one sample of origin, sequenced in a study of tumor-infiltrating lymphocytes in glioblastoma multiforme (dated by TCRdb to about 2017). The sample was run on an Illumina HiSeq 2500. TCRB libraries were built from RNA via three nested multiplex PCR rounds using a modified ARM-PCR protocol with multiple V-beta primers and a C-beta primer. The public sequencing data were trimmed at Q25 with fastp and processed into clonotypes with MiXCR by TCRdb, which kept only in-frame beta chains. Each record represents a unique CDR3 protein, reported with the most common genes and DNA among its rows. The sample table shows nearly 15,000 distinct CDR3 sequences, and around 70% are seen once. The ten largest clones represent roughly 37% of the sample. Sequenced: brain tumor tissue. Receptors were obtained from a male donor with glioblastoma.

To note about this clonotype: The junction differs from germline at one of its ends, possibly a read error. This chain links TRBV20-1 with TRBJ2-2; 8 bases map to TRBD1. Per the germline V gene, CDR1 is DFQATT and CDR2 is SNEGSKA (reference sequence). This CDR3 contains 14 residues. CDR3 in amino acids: CSALQGAWTGEPFF. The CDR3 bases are TGTAGTGCACTGCAGGGGGCTTGGACCGGGGAGCCGTTTTTT.

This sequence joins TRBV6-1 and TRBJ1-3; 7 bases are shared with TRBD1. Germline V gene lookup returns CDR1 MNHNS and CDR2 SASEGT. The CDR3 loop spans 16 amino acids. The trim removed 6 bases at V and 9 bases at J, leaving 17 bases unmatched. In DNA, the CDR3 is TGTGCCAGCAGGTCTGCCGACAGGGATCGTGTGAGCACCATATATTTT. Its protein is CASRSADRDRVSTIYF.

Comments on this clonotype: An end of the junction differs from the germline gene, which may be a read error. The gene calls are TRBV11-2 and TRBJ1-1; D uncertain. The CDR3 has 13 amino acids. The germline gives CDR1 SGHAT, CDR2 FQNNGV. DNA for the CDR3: TGTGCCAACAGCTTAGAATTAAACACTGAAGCTTTCTTT. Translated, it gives CANSLELNTEAFF.

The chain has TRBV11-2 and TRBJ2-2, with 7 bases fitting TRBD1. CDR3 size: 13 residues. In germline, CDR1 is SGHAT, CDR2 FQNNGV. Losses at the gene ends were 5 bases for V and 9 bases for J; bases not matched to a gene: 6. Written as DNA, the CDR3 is TGTGCCAGCAGCGAAGGGACAGCCCGGGAGCTGTTTTTT. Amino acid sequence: CASSEGTARELFF.

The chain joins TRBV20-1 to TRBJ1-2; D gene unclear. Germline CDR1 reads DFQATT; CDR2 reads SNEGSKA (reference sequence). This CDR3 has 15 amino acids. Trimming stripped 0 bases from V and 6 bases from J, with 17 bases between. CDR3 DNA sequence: TGCAGTGCTAGAGATAATCAGGACGGGGTAGATGGCTACACCTTC. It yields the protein CSARDNQDGVDGYTF.

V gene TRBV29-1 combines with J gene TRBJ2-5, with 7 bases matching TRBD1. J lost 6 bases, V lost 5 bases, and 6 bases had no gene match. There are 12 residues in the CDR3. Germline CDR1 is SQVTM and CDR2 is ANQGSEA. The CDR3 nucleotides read TGCAGCGTTCGGGACAGCGCGCAGACCCAGTACTTC. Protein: CSVRDSAQTQYF.

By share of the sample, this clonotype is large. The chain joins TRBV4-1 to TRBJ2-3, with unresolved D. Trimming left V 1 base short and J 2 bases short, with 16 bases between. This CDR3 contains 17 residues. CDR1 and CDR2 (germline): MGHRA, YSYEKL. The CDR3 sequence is CASSQGIPAHTTDTQYF. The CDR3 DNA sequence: TGCGCCAGCAGCCAAGGCATACCAGCGCATACCACAGATACGCAGTATTTT.

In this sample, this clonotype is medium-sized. Written as DNA, the CDR3 is TGTGCCAGCAGCTCCAGGGAGGGGATTTGGGATGAGCAGTTCTTC. This gives the protein CASSSREGIWDEQFF. The gene calls are TRBV12-3 or TRBV12-4 and TRBJ2-1; 7 positions agree with TRBD2. The CDR3 has 15 residues. V lost 6 bases to trimming and J lost 8 bases; unmatched junction nucleotides: 13.

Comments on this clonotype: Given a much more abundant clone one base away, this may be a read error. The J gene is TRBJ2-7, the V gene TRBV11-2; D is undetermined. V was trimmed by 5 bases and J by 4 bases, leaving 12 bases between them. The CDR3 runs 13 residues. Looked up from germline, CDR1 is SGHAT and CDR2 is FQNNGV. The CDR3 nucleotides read TGTGCCAGCAGCCGAGAAAGGGCATACGAGCAGTACTTC. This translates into CASSRERAYEQYF.

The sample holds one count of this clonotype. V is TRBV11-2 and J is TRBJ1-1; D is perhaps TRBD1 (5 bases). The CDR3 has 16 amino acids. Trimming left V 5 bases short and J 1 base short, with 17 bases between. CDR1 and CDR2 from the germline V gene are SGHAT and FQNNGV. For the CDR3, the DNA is TGTGCCAGCAGCCCCCTCTGGGCAGGGTGGAACACTGAAGCTTTCTTT. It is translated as CASSPLWAGWNTEAFF.

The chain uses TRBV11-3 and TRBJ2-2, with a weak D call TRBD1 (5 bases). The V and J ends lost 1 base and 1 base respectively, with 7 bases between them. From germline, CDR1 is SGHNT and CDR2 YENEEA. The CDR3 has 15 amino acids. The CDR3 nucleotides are TGTGCCAGCAGCTTAGGGACAATGAACACCGGGGAGCTGTTTTTT. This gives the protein CASSLGTMNTGELFF.

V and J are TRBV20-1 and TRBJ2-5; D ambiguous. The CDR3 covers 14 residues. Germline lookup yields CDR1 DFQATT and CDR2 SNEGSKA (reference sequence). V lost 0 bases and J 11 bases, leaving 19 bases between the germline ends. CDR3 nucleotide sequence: TGCAGTGCTAGAGATAAGAAAAACTACAATGAGCAGTACTTC. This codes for CSARDKKNYNEQYF.

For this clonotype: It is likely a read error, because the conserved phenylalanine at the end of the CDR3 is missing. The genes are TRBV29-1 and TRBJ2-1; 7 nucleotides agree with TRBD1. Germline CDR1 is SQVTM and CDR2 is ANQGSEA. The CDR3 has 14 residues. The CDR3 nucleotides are TGCAGCGCCTGCCAGGGGGAGCCCTACGATGAGCAGTTCTCC. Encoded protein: CSACQGEPYDEQFS.

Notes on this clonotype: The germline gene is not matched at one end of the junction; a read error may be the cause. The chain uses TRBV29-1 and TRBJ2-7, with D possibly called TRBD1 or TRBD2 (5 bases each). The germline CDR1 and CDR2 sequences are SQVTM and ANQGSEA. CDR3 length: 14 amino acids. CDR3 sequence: CSIVPGRGFYQQYF. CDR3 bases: TGCAGCATAGTACCCGGACGGGGCTTCTACCAGCAGTACTTC.

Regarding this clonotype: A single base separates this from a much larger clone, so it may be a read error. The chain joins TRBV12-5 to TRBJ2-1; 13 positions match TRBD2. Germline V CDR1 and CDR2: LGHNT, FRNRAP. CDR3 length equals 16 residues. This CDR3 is CASGFTSGGAGNGQFF. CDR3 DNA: TGTGCTAGTGGTTTCACTAGCGGGGGGGCGGGCAATGGGCAGTTCTTC.

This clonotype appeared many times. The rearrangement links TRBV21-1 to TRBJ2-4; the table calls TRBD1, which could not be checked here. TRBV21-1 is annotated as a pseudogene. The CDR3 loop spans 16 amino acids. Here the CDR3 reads CASSKGDTGLKNIQYF. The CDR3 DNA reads TGTGCCAGCAGCAAAGGGGACACAGGGCTTAAAAACATTCAGTACTTC.

The CDR3 nucleotides read TGCGCCAGGGGCGTGTATCCACCACACTCTGGAAACACCATATATTTT. Amino acids: CARGVYPPHSGNTIYF. The chain links TRBV10-2 to TRBJ1-3; D gene unclear. Germline V gene lookup returns CDR1 WSHSY and CDR2 SAAADI. The CDR3 consists of 16 residues. The ends were cut back, 9 bases at V and 0 bases at J, with 18 bases in the middle.

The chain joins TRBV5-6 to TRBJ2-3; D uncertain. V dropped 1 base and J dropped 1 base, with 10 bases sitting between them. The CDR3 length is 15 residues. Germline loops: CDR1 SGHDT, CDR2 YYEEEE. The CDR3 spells CASSLYSGGTDTQYF. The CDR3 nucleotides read TGTGCCAGCAGCTTGTACTCTGGGGGCACAGATACGCAGTATTTT.